These 17 T cell receptor beta chains originate from one sample sequenced in a study of T-cell memory formation after mild COVID-19. TCRdb fed the 5' RACE reads into MiXCR, producing one record per CDR3 protein. The profile covers under 110,000 distinct CDR3 sequences, with over 15% appearing a single time and over 25% taken by the ten largest. The sample consisted of PBMCs or a T cell subset sorted from them (not recorded which). Receptor source: an adult woman who had mild COVID-19 (a few samples of this study predate the infection). Cell type and time point are not known.

The chain has TRBV6-5 and TRBJ1-2, with 8 bases aligning to TRBD1. CDR1 and CDR2 (germline): MNHEY, SVGAGI. The CDR3 sequence is 15 residues long. Unmatched junction bases numbered 10, after V lost 2 bases and J lost 8 bases. CDR3 nucleotide sequence: TGTGCCAGCAGTTACCTGGCAGGGGGCGGGCAGGGCTACACCTTC. It translates to CASSYLAGGGQGYTF.

There are a few counts of this clonotype. This chain links TRBV19 with TRBJ2-3; the match to TRBD1 covers 9 bases. V dropped 7 bases and J dropped 6; count of bases not matched to a gene: 11. The CDR3 is 15 residues long. Germline V gene sequence: CDR1 LNHDA, CDR2 SQIVND (reference sequence). The CDR3 protein is CASTSGDRVTDTQYF. The CDR3 region has the DNA TGTGCCAGTACCTCCGGGGACAGGGTTACGGATACGCAGTATTTT.

This chain links TRBV12-3 or TRBV12-4 with TRBJ1-1, with D hard to call. V lost 1 base and J 1 base, leaving 7 bases between the germline ends. The CDR3 is 14 amino acids. CDR3 residues: CASSLGPQNTEAFF. CDR3 coding DNA: TGTGCCAGCAGTTTAGGGCCGCAGAACACTGAAGCTTTCTTT.

This clonotype has just a few counts. The chain is built from TRBV29-1 and TRBJ1-1; a possible D gene is TRBD1 (5 bases). The CDR3 consists of 13 residues. V shed 7 bases and J shed 1 base, with 13 bases lying between them. In germline, CDR1 is SQVTM, CDR2 ANQGSEA. The CDR3, as DNA: TGCAGCGCCGCAGGGTATGGGAACACTGAAGCTTTCTTT. It translates to CSAAGYGNTEAFF.

V and J are TRBV4-1 and TRBJ2-5; 7 bases are shared with TRBD2. CDR3 length equals 19 residues. Germline V gene sequence: CDR1 MGHRA, CDR2 YSYEKL. V was pared by 3 bases and J by 7 bases, with 23 bases of the junction left unmatched. The DNA for the CDR3 is TGCGCCAGCAGCCACCCCGTGGGCGGACTAGGGCCGCCTCTGGGGACCCAGTACTTC. Translation gives CASSHPVGGLGPPLGTQYF.

J is TRBJ1-1 and V is TRBV19, with 8 bases fitting TRBD1. The CDR3 length is 17 residues. V was clipped by 7 bases and J by 1 base; unmatched bases: 14. Germline CDR1 and CDR2: LNHDA and SQIVND (reference sequence). CDR3 loop: CASNLFRTGRRNTEAFF. The CDR3 DNA is TGTGCCAGTAACCTTTTCAGGACAGGGCGGCGGAACACTGAAGCTTTCTTT.

There are a few counts of this clonotype. The chain employs TRBV11-1 and TRBJ2-1; 10 bases align to TRBD2. The V gene end was trimmed by 2 bases and the J gene end by 5 bases; junction bases not matched to a gene: 6. Germline CDR1 reads SGHAT; CDR2 reads FQDESV (reference sequence). The CDR3 runs to 16 residues. The CDR3 sequence: CASSLMASGSHNEQFF. In DNA, the CDR3 is TGTGCCAGCAGCTTAATGGCTAGCGGGAGCCACAATGAGCAGTTCTTC.

The rearrangement links TRBV7-8 to TRBJ2-4, with a possible D match to TRBD2 (5 bases). V was pared by 3 bases and J by 7 bases, with 10 bases between. CDR3 length equals 13 residues. The germline V gene has CDR1 SGHVS and CDR2 FQNEAQ. CDR3 amino acids: CASSLPTRNIQYF. The CDR3 DNA reads as TGTGCCAGCAGCTTGCCCACTAGGAACATTCAGTACTTC.

The chain has TRBV29-1 and TRBJ2-1, with D perhaps matching TRBD2 (6 bases). Deletions cut 8 bases from V and 12 bases from J, with 14 bases between. Looked up from germline, CDR1 is SQVTM and CDR2 is ANQGSEA. The CDR3 is 10 residues long. The CDR3 region is CSFRMGGQFF. In nucleotides, the CDR3 is TGCAGCTTTAGGATGGGGGGGCAGTTCTTC.

This clonotype has only a few counts. The V and J genes are TRBV6-5 and TRBJ1-5; the D is unclear. The CDR3 runs to 10 residues. The ends were cut back, 8 bases at V and 7 bases at J, with 6 bases in the middle. Germline V CDR1 and CDR2: MNHEY, SVGAGI. The DNA of the CDR3 is TGTGCCAGCGGACCCCAGCCCCAGCATTTT. Amino acid sequence: CASGPQPQHF.

This clonotype was seen a handful of times. This chain links TRBV4-1 with TRBJ2-1, with TRBD2 matching 8 bases. The CDR3 is 16 residues long. V gave up 4 bases and J gave up 1 base; unmatched junction bases: 6. Germline V gene data show CDR1 as MGHRA and CDR2 as YSYEKL. The CDR3 protein is CASSPLGGRSYNEQFF. DNA for the CDR3: TGCGCCAGCAGCCCCCTCGGCGGGAGGTCCTACAATGAGCAGTTCTTC.

V usage is TRBV11-2 and J usage is TRBJ2-7; D gene ambiguous. The germline V gene encodes CDR1 SGHAT and CDR2 FQNNGV. Trimming stripped 1 base from V and 2 bases from J, with 9 bases between. The CDR3 extends over 14 amino acids. Here the CDR3 reads CASSLGVGTYEQYF. Written as DNA, the CDR3 is TGTGCCAGCAGCTTAGGTGTCGGAACCTACGAGCAGTACTTC.

This clonotype is a singleton in its sample. V and J are TRBV20-1 and TRBJ2-3; the D gene could be TRBD1 or TRBD2 (5 bases each). This CDR3 has 15 amino acids. V lost 0 bases to trimming and J lost 2 bases, with 12 bases between them. Germline-derived CDR1 and CDR2 are DFQATT and SNEGSKA (reference sequence). The CDR3 loop is CSARDPRGDTDTQYF. The CDR3 region has the DNA TGCAGTGCTAGAGATCCTAGAGGGGACACAGATACGCAGTATTTT.

V usage is TRBV4-3 and J usage is TRBJ1-1, with a weak D call TRBD1 (6 bases). Trimming shortened V by 0 bases and J by 2 bases, and 10 bases separated the two germline ends. Germline CDR1 and CDR2: LGHNA and YSLEER. The CDR3 has 15 amino acids. CDR3 nucleotides: TGCGCCAGCAGCCAAGAACCGGGGGGCAACACTGAAGCTTTCTTT. Its protein is CASSQEPGGNTEAFF.

This clonotype was seen a few times. The chain has TRBV6-5 and TRBJ2-7; D gene uncertain. CDR1 is MNHEY, CDR2 SVGAGI, per germline. The CDR3 length is 14 residues. The V end was cut by 8 bases, the J end by 9 bases, with 23 bases between. DNA for the CDR3: TGTGCCAGCTCGGCTACACTAACCCTCTACCGGCAGTACTTC. Protein sequence: CASSATLTLYRQYF.

This clonotype was recorded at least ten times. V and J are TRBV7-3 and TRBJ2-3; perhaps D is TRBD1 or TRBD2 (7 bases each). CDR3 length: 14 amino acids. Germline V gene data show CDR1 as SGHTA and CDR2 as FQGTGA. The V end lost 5 bases, the J end lost 7 bases, and 16 bases lay between the germline ends. The CDR3 here is CASSPGGAQNTQYF. CDR3 coding DNA: TGTGCCAGCAGCCCAGGGGGGGCGCAGAATACGCAGTATTTT.

This clonotype was seen more than once but under ten times. The chain is built from TRBV29-1 and TRBJ2-7; no clear D gene. V was cut by 7 bases and J by 3 bases, with 16 bases left in between. This CDR3 region has 13 residues. Germline V gives CDR1 SQVTM, CDR2 ANQGSEA. In DNA form, the CDR3 reads TGCAGCGCCCGGAGCCTCGCCGGCTACGAGCAGTACTTC. Translating gives CSARSLAGYEQYF.